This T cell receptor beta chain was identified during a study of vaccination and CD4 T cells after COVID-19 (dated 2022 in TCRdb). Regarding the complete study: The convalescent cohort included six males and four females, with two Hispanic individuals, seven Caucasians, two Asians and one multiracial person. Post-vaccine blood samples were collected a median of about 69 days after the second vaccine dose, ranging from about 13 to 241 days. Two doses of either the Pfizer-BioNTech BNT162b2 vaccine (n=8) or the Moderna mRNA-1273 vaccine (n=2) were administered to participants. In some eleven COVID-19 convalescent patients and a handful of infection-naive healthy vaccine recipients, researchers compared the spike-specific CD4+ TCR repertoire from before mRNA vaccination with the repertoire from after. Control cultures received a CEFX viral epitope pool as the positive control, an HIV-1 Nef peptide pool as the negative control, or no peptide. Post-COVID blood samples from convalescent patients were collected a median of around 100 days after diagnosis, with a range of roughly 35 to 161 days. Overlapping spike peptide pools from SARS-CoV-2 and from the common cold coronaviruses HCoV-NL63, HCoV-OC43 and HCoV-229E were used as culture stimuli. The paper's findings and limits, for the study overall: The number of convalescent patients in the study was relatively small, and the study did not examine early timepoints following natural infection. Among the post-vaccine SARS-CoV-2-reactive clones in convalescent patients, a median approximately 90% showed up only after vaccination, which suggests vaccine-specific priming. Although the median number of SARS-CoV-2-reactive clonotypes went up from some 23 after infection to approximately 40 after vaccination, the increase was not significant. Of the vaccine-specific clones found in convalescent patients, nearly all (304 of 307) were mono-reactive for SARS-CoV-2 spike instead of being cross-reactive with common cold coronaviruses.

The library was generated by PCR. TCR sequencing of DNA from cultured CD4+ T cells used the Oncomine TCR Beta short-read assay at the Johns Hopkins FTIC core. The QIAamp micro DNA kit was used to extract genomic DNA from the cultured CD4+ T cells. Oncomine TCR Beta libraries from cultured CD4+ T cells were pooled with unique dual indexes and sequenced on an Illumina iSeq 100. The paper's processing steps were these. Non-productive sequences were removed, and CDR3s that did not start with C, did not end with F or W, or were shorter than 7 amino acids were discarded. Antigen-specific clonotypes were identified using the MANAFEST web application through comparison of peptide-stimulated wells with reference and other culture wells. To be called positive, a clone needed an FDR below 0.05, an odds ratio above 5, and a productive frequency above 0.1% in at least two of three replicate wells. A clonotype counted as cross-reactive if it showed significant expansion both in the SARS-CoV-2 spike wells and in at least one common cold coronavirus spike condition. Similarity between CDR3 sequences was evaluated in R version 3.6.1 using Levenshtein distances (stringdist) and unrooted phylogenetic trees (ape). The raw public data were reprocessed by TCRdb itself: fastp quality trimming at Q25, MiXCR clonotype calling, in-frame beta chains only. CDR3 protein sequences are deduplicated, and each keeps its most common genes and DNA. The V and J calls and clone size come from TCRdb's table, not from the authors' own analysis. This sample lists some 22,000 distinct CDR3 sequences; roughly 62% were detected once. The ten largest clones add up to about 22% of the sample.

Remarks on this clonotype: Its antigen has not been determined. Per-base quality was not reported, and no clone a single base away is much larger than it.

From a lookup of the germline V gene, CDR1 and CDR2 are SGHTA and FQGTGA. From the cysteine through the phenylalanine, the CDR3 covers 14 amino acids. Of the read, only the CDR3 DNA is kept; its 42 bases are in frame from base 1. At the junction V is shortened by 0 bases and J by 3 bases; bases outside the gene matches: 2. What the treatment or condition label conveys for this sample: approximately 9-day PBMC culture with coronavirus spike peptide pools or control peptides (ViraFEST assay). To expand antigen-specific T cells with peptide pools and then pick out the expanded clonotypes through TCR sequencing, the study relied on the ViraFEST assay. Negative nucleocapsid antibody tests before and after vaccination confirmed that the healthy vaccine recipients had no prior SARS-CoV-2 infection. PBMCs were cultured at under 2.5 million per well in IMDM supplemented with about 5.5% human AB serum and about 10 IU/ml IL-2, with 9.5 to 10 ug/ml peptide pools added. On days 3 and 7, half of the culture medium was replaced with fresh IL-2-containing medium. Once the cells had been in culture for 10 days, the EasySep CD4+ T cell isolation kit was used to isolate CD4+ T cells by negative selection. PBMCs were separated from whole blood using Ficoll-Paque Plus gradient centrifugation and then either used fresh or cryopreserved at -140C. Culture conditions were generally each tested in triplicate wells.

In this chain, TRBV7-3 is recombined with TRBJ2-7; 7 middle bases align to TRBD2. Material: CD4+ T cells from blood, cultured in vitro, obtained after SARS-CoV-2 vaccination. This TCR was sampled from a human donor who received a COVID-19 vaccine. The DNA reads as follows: TGTGCCAGCAGCTTAACGGGGGGGAACTACGAGCAGTACTTC. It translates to CASSLTGGNYEQYF.